The 17 T cell receptor beta chains reported below all come from one sample, sequenced in a study of glioma-infiltrating T cells after dendritic cell vaccination. TCRdb's copy holds only in-frame clones and misses some; the assay was immunoSEQ multiplex PCR. There are about 82,000 clones in the sample; around nine tenths occur only once, and about 3.2% lies in the top ten. Sequencing was performed on blood, taken before dendritic cell vaccination. These receptor sequences come from a human donor with glioblastoma.

The chain employs TRBV6-6 and TRBJ1-3; D may be TRBD1 (6 bases). Trimming took 5 bases from V and 11 from J, leaving 13 bases between them. This CDR3 is 12 amino acids long. Germline V gene sequence: CDR1 MNHNY, CDR2 SVGAGI (reference sequence). This chain's CDR3 is CASSPEGDAIYF. CDR3 bases: TGTGCCAGCAGTCCCGAGGGGGACGCCATATATTTT.

The chain is built from TRBV7-2 and TRBJ1-4, with TRBD1 matching 9 bases. The CDR3 is made up of 15 amino acids. The J segment lost 3 bases and the V segment lost 3 bases, leaving 2 bases of the junction unmatched. Germline V gene lookup returns CDR1 SGHTA and CDR2 FQGNSA. The CDR3 sequence is CASSFTGGSNEKLFF. DNA for the CDR3: TGTGCCAGCAGCTTCACAGGGGGCTCTAATGAAAAACTGTTTTTT. The full variable domain, rest sourced from reference TRBV7-2 and TRBJ1-4, is GAGVSQSPSNKVTEKGKDVELRCDPISGHTALYWYRQSLGQGLEFLIYFQGNSAPDKSGLPSDRFSAERTGGSVSTLTIQRTQQEDSAVYLCASSFTGGSNEKLFFGSGTQLSVL.

V and J are TRBV4-2 and TRBJ2-1, with D uncertain. Germline V gene data show CDR1 as LGHNA and CDR2 as YNFKEQ. There are 14 residues in the CDR3. V dropped 2 bases and J dropped 7 bases, with 12 bases sitting between them. The DNA of the CDR3 is TGTGCCAGCAGCCAAACGGGTGGGTTTAATGAGCAGTTCTTC. As protein: CASSQTGGFNEQFF.

The rearrangement links TRBV10-2 to TRBJ1-4, with 10 bases aligning to TRBD1. J lost 6 bases, V lost 11 bases, and 12 bases had no gene match. Germline CDR1 and CDR2: WSHSY and SAAADI. This CDR3 spans 15 amino acids. CDR3 DNA: TGCGCCGCGAGCCACTCCGGGACAGGGGATGAAAAACTGTTTTTT. Its protein is CAASHSGTGDEKLFF.

The rearrangement links TRBV4-1 to TRBJ2-7; TRBD1 matches at 8 bases. Germline trimming cut 0 bases from V and 5 bases from J; bases unmatched to any gene: 6. CDR1 is MGHRA and CDR2 is YSYEKL in the germline V gene. The CDR3 spans 15 residues. The CDR3 loop is CASSQEIQGDHEQYF. DNA of the CDR3: TGCGCCAGCAGCCAAGAGATACAGGGGGACCACGAGCAGTACTTC.

The CDR3 DNA reads as TGTGCCAGGATGGACACCCGGGGGAAGGGCTCCTACGAGCAGTACTTC. Translation: CARMDTRGKGSYEQYF. The chain recombines TRBV27 with TRBJ2-7; the D gene is possibly TRBD2 (6 bases). CDR3 length: 16 residues. Germline loops: CDR1 MNHEY, CDR2 SMNVEV (reference sequence). The ends were cut back, 9 bases at V and 0 bases at J, with 21 bases in the middle.

This chain connects TRBV11-3 to TRBJ2-5; D remains unclear. The CDR3 is 15 amino acids. Germline V CDR1 and CDR2: SGHNT, YENEEA. V was clipped by 1 base and J by 1 base, with 10 bases between them. In DNA form, the CDR3 reads TGTGCCAGCAGCTTAGGCGGCCAGTCCCAAGAGACCCAGTACTTC. Protein: CASSLGGQSQETQYF.

V gene TRBV13 combines with J gene TRBJ1-1; 9 bases line up with TRBD1. This CDR3 comprises 13 residues. The germline V gene has CDR1 PRHDT and CDR2 FYEKMQ (reference sequence). J was trimmed by 5 bases and V by 4 bases; bases with no gene match: 2. The CDR3 is CASSSGTGTEAFF. The CDR3 nucleotides are TGTGCCAGCAGCTCCGGGACAGGGACTGAAGCTTTCTTT. The full variable domain, completed using reference TRBV13 and TRBJ1-1, is AAGVIQSPRHLIKEKRETATLKCYPIPRHDTVYWYQQGPGQDPQFLISFYEKMQSDKGSIPDRFSAQQFSDYHSELNMSSLELGDSALYFCASSSGTGTEAFFGQGTRLTVV.

This sequence joins TRBV5-1 and TRBJ2-1, with D unresolved. Trimming took off 0 bases at V and 8 bases at J, with 9 bases between the two ends. This CDR3 is 13 amino acids long. Germline CDR1 and CDR2: SGHRS and YFSETQ. CDR3 protein: CASSLAFEDEQFF. CDR3 in DNA: TGCGCCAGCAGCTTGGCGTTTGAGGATGAGCAGTTCTTC.

This clone turned up a few times. The rearrangement joins TRBV30 to TRBJ2-7; D not resolved. Germline V CDR1 and CDR2: GTSNPN, SVGIG (reference sequence). The CDR3 runs 11 residues. Trimming cost V 0 bases and J 5 bases, with 5 bases left between them. CDR3 in amino acids: CAWSVAHEQYF. The CDR3, as DNA: TGTGCCTGGAGTGTAGCCCACGAGCAGTACTTC. Full variable domain (rest looked up from reference TRBV30 and TRBJ2-7): SQTIHQWPATLVQPVGSPLSLECTVEGTSNPNLYWYRQAAGRGLQLLFYSVGIGQISSEVPQNLSASRPQDRQFILSSKKLLLSDSGFYLCAWSVAHEQYFGPGTRLTVT.

V and J are TRBV18 and TRBJ1-1; no firm D call. In germline, CDR1 is KGHSH, CDR2 LQKENI. The CDR3 has 12 amino acids. The V end lost 3 bases, the J end lost 7 bases, and 9 bases lay between the germline ends. The CDR3 region has the DNA TGTGCCAGCTCACCCAAAGCGGATGAAGCTTTCTTT. This gives the protein CASSPKADEAFF. Full variable domain (remainder filled in from reference TRBV18 and TRBJ1-1): NAGVMQNPRHLVRRRGQEARLRCSPMKGHSHVYWYRQLPEEGLKFMVYLQKENIIDESGMPKERFSAEFPKEGPSILRIQQVVRGDSAAYFCASSPKADEAFFGQGTRLTVV.

V gene TRBV19 combines with J gene TRBJ2-5, with a weak D call TRBD1 (5 bases). In germline, CDR1 is LNHDA, CDR2 SQIVND (reference sequence). The CDR3 sequence is 15 residues long. Trimming pared 5 bases from V and 5 bases from J, leaving 18 bases between. CDR3 nucleotides: TGTGCCAGTAGTCCTTCGGGCAGGGCCTGGGAGACCCAGTACTTC. Protein: CASSPSGRAWETQYF.

V gene TRBV5-4 combines with J gene TRBJ2-7, with TRBD2 matching 12 bases. The V gene end was trimmed by 0 bases and the J gene end by 1 base; junction bases not matched to a gene: 2. The CDR3 spans 16 residues. Germline values: CDR1 SGHNT, CDR2 YYREEE (reference sequence). The DNA for the CDR3 is TGTGCCAGCAGCTTGGGGGGGACTAGCGGGTCCTACGAGCAGTACTTC. It translates to CASSLGGTSGSYEQYF.

V and J are TRBV2 and TRBJ1-1; D may be TRBD1 (5 bases). This CDR3 contains 13 residues. The V and J ends lost 4 bases and 7 bases respectively, with 13 bases between them. CDR1 and CDR2 (germline): SNHLY, FYNNEI. The CDR3 is CASSGVGRGEAFF. The CDR3 region has the DNA TGTGCCAGCAGTGGTGTGGGGAGGGGTGAAGCTTTCTTT. The whole variable domain, filled in from reference TRBV2 and TRBJ1-1, reads EPEVTQTPSHQVTQMGQEVILRCVPISNHLYFYWYRQILGQKVEFLVSFYNNEISEKSEIFDDQFSVERPDGSNFTLKIRSTKLEDSAMYFCASSGVGRGEAFFGQGTRLTVV.

V and J are TRBV5-4 and TRBJ2-3; D is ambiguous. Trimming pared 0 bases from V and 1 base from J, leaving 6 bases between. Per the germline V gene, CDR1 is SGHNT and CDR2 is YYREEE (reference sequence). This CDR3 has 14 amino acids. The CDR3 nucleotides are TGTGCCAGCAGCTTGGCAAGAGGCACAGATACGCAGTATTTT. This sequence encodes CASSLARGTDTQYF.

J is TRBJ2-7 and V is TRBV6-5, with TRBD2 matching 7 bases. The CDR3 spans 14 residues. The germline V gene encodes CDR1 MNHEY and CDR2 SVGAGI. The V and J ends lost 5 bases and 0 bases, in that order; junction bases with no gene match: 4. The CDR3 sequence is CASSSGTASYEQYF. In nucleotides, the CDR3 is TGTGCCAGCAGTAGCGGGACGGCCTCCTACGAGCAGTACTTC.

Here the CDR3 reads CASSSNGQVQETQYF. CDR3 in DNA: TGTGCCAGCAGCTCGAATGGACAGGTCCAAGAGACCCAGTACTTC. The V call is TRBV9, the J call TRBJ2-5, with TRBD1 matching over 7 bases. The CDR3 spans 15 residues. J gave up 1 base and V 4 bases, and 7 bases lay outside the gene matches. Germline CDR1 is SGDLS and CDR2 is YYNGEE.